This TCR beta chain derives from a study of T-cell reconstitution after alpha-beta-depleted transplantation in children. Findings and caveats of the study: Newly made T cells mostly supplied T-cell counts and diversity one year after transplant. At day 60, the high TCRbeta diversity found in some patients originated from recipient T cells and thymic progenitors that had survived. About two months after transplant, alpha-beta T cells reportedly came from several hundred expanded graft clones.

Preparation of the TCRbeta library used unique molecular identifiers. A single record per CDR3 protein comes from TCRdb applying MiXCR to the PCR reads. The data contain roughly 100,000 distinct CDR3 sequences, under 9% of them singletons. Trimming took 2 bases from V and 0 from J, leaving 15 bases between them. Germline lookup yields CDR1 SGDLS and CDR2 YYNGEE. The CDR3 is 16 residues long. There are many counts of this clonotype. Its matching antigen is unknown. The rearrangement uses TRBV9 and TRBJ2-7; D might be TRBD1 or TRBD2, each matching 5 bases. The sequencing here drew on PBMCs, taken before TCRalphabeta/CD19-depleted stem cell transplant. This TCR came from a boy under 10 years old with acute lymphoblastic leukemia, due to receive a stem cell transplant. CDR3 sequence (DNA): TGTGCCAGCAGCGTCGGCTGGGGGTTCCTCTCCTACGAGCAGTACTTC. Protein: CASSVGWGFLSYEQYF.